This T cell receptor (beta chain) was sequenced in a study of CD8 T cell repertoires and HIV-1 epitope variants. For the study at large: Each of Twenty-five Gag and Nef epitope peptides stimulated a separate culture.

Study-wide results and caveats: Eight or nine TCR beta clonotypes were antigen-specific, 5 to 7 apparently recognizing autologous or escape variants.

Regarding this clone: Its antigen is still unknown.

Sequencing was performed with immunoSEQ multiplex PCR; in TCRdb, only in-frame clones are kept and a portion is missing. This table holds roughly 2,500 clones, under 75% found once. V lost 7 bases, J lost 2 bases, and 6 bases stayed unmatched. There are 15 residues in the CDR3. Germline V lookup: CDR1 SNHLY, CDR2 FYNNEI. The chain employs TRBV2 and TRBJ2-1; 9 bases line up with TRBD2. The receptor's source is a male donor with HIV. Sequenced sample: cultured CD8+ T cells derived from PBMCs. CDR3 sequence: CASIAGGLTYNEQFF. As DNA, the CDR3 is TGTGCCAGCATCGCGGGAGGGCTTACCTACAATGAGCAGTTCTTC. The variable domain in full, completed from reference TRBV2 and TRBJ2-1, reads EPEVTQTPSHQVTQMGQEVILRCVPISNHLYFYWYRQILGQKVEFLVSFYNNEISEKSEIFDDQFSVERPDGSNFTLKIRSTKLEDSAMYFCASIAGGLTYNEQFFGPGTRLTVL.